The 19 T cell receptor beta chains in this list originate from one sample, sequenced in a study of radiotherapy plus CTLA-4 blockade in lung cancer. TCRdb's table, derived via immunoSEQ multiplex PCR, lists solely in-frame clones and lacks some. The data contain about 98,000 clones, approximately 78% of them singletons. This sample comprised peripheral blood, obtained from a patient treated with radiotherapy plus ipilimumab. Receptor source: a human donor with non-small cell lung cancer who had a partial response to radiotherapy plus ipilimumab.

The chain joins TRBV5-1 to TRBJ2-7, with 9 bases lining up with TRBD1. The CDR3 length is 13 residues. With 4 bases clipped from V and 6 bases from J, the junction kept 5 bases outside the gene matches. Germline CDR1 reads SGHRS; CDR2 reads YFSETQ. The CDR3 sequence is CASSADRGGEQYF. The DNA of the CDR3 is TGCGCCAGCAGCGCGGACAGGGGAGGCGAGCAGTACTTC.

This chain links TRBV5-1 with TRBJ2-1; 8 bases match TRBD2. V was pared by 0 bases and J by 2 bases, with 4 bases of the junction left unmatched. This CDR3 comprises 16 residues. CDR1 is SGHRS and CDR2 is YFSETQ in the germline V gene. The CDR3 region is CASSLASGSPYNEQFF. CDR3 nucleotides: TGCGCCAGCAGCTTGGCCAGCGGGAGTCCCTACAATGAGCAGTTCTTC.

V and J are TRBV28 and TRBJ2-3, with 8 positions matching TRBD2. CDR1 is MDHEN, CDR2 SYDVKM, per germline. The CDR3 runs to 14 residues. J gave up 4 bases and V 3 bases, and 3 bases lay outside the gene matches. CDR3: CASSLAGGSDTQYF. As DNA, the CDR3 is TGTGCCAGCAGTTTGGCGGGAGGATCAGATACGCAGTATTTT.

The chain uses TRBV2 and TRBJ2-7, with 9 positions matching TRBD1. The trim removed 7 bases at V and 4 bases at J, leaving 5 bases unmatched. The germline gives CDR1 SNHLY, CDR2 FYNNEI. This CDR3 comprises 13 residues. Written as DNA, the CDR3 is TGTGCCAGCATACCGGGACAGGGTTACGAGCAGTACTTC. Translation gives CASIPGQGYEQYF.

The rearrangement links TRBV28 to TRBJ1-5; TRBD1 aligns across 8 bases. Trimming took 5 bases from V and 4 from J; bases not matched to a gene: 7. This CDR3 contains 15 residues. Germline values: CDR1 MDHEN, CDR2 SYDVKM. This chain's CDR3 is CASSLSTGENQPQHF. The CDR3 region has the DNA TGTGCCAGCAGTCTGTCGACAGGGGAAAATCAGCCCCAGCATTTT.

The gene calls are TRBV28 and TRBJ2-5; TRBD2 matches at 7 bases. CDR3 size: 16 residues. Trimming took 2 bases from V and 5 from J; bases not matched to a gene: 11. Germline CDR1 reads MDHEN; CDR2 reads SYDVKM. The DNA for the CDR3 is TGTGCCAGCAGTTTAAGTCTAGCGGATACGGAGGAGACCCAGTACTTC. Translation gives CASSLSLADTEETQYF.

This clone was seen only a few times. CDR3 sequence reads: CASSFAQGIFEAFF. Here the CDR3 DNA reads TGTGCCAGCAGTTTCGCACAGGGGATCTTTGAAGCTTTCTTT. The rearrangement links TRBV28 to TRBJ1-1, with 7 bases aligning to TRBD1. Germline V lookup: CDR1 MDHEN, CDR2 SYDVKM. The CDR3 consists of 14 residues. Losses at the gene ends were 3 bases for V and 7 bases for J; bases not matched to a gene: 8.

The V and J genes are TRBV5-6 and TRBJ2-1; possibly TRBD1 for D (6 bases). The length of the CDR3 is 15 residues. Germline V gene data show CDR1 as SGHDT and CDR2 as YYEEEE. With 2 bases removed from V and 7 bases from J, the gap between germline ends came to 16 bases. The CDR3 sequence: CASSFRGGTSNEQFF. DNA of the CDR3: TGTGCCAGCAGCTTCCGAGGGGGAACTTCTAATGAGCAGTTCTTC. Together with reference TRBV5-6 and TRBJ2-1, the CDR3 gives the full variable domain: DAGVTQSPTHLIKTRGQQVTLRCSPKSGHDTVSWYQQALGQGPQFIFQYYEEEERQRGNFPDRFSGHQFPNYSSELNVNALLLGDSALYLCASSFRGGTSNEQFFGPGTRLTVL.

The genes are TRBV27 and TRBJ2-3; D perhaps matches TRBD2 (5 bases). There are 13 residues in the CDR3. V lost 5 bases and J 2 bases, leaving 8 bases between the germline ends. Germline CDR1 reads MNHEY; CDR2 reads SMNVEV (reference sequence). CDR3 in amino acids: CASSRTYTDTQYF. The CDR3 nucleotides are TGTGCCAGCAGTCGGACTTACACAGATACGCAGTATTTT.

The chain combines TRBV5-3 with TRBJ2-2, with 12 nucleotides matching TRBD1. Being an ORF, TRBV5-3 has a function that is uncertain. The V and J ends lost 5 bases and 7 bases, in that order; junction bases with no gene match: 12. CDR3 size: 17 residues. The CDR3 nucleotides are TGTGCCAGAAGAAACCCAGGGGGACAGGGGGCTGTCGGGGAGCTGTTTTTT. Translation gives CARRNPGGQGAVGELFF.

J is TRBJ2-2 and V is TRBV29-1, with a weak D call TRBD2 (6 bases). Germline V lookup: CDR1 SQVTM, CDR2 ANQGSEA. Deletions cut 4 bases from V and 4 bases from J, with 13 bases between. The CDR3 has 14 amino acids. In DNA form, the CDR3 reads TGCAGCGTTGGGGTTTTGGGGGGCACCGGGGAGCTGTTTTTT. This translates into CSVGVLGGTGELFF.

The V and J genes are TRBV27 and TRBJ1-2; 7 bases line up with TRBD1. Germline V gives CDR1 MNHEY, CDR2 SMNVEV (reference sequence). Losses at the gene ends were 6 bases for V and 8 bases for J; bases not matched to a gene: 12. The CDR3 has 14 residues. CDR3 residues: CASSLNKDRAGYTF. CDR3 sequence (DNA): TGTGCCAGCAGCCTTAACAAAGACAGGGCGGGCTACACCTTC.

The J gene is TRBJ2-7, the V gene TRBV10-1, with 7 nucleotides matching TRBD1. The V and J ends lost 4 bases and 3 bases, in that order; junction bases with no gene match: 6. The CDR3 covers 14 residues. The germline V gene has CDR1 WNHNN and CDR2 SYGVQD (reference sequence). The CDR3 nucleotides read TGCGCCAGCAGTGGTCAGGGGGTCGACTACGAGCAGTACTTC. This translates into CASSGQGVDYEQYF.

V gene TRBV6-5 combines with J gene TRBJ2-3, with 10 nucleotides matching TRBD2. The germline gives CDR1 MNHEY, CDR2 SVGAGI. V was pared by 6 bases and J by 3 bases, with 3 bases of the junction left unmatched. This CDR3 has 14 residues. CDR3 in DNA: TGTGCCAGCAGCTATAGCGGGGGGACAGATACGCAGTATTTT. Its translation is CASSYSGGTDTQYF.

V is TRBV5-6 and J is TRBJ2-6; D is undetermined. CDR1 and CDR2 (germline): SGHDT, YYEEEE. The V end was cut by 3 bases, the J end by 4 bases, with 8 bases between. This CDR3 is built from 14 residues. The CDR3 sequence: CASSSDQGANVLTF. The CDR3 coding sequence is TGTGCCAGCAGCTCTGATCAGGGGGCCAACGTCCTGACTTTC. Filled out from reference TRBV5-6 and TRBJ2-6, the complete variable domain reads DAGVTQSPTHLIKTRGQQVTLRCSPKSGHDTVSWYQQALGQGPQFIFQYYEEEERQRGNFPDRFSGHQFPNYSSELNVNALLLGDSALYLCASSSDQGANVLTFGAGSRLTVL.

This clone was found a few times. This chain links TRBV5-1 with TRBJ2-5; TRBD1 matches 10 bases. With V trimmed by 4 bases and J by 5 bases, 5 bases remained unmatched. Germline V gene data show CDR1 as SGHRS and CDR2 as YFSETQ. The length of the CDR3 is 14 residues. The CDR3, as DNA: TGCGCCAGCAGCGCCGGGACAGGGGATGAGACCCAGTACTTC. This encodes CASSAGTGDETQYF.

The chain couples TRBV27 to TRBJ1-6, with D possibly being TRBD1 (6 bases). CDR1 is MNHEY and CDR2 is SMNVEV in the germline V gene (reference sequence). This CDR3 spans 14 amino acids. Trimming cost V 3 bases and J 7 bases, with 10 bases left between them. This CDR3 reads CASSFRTGNSPLHF. The CDR3 nucleotides read TGTGCCAGCAGTTTCAGAACAGGGAATTCACCCCTCCACTTT.

This clone appeared a single time. This sequence joins TRBV16 and TRBJ1-2; possibly TRBD1 for D (5 bases). The V end was cut by 4 bases, the J end by 5 bases, with 11 bases between. CDR1 and CDR2 from the germline V gene are KGHSY and FQNENV. This CDR3 has 13 residues. For the CDR3, the DNA is TGTGCCAGCAGCCTACAGGAGTTTTATGGCTACACCTTC. This sequence encodes CASSLQEFYGYTF.

CDR3 in DNA: TGTGCCAGCAGCTTAGCGGTAGCGGGAGCCTACAATGAGCAGTTCTTC. This sequence encodes CASSLAVAGAYNEQFF. The chain combines TRBV7-9 with TRBJ2-1; 9 positions match TRBD2. CDR3 length equals 16 residues. Germline CDR1 and CDR2: SEHNR and FQNEAQ (reference sequence). V trimming: 0 bases; J trimming: 2 bases; junction bases outside the gene matches: 2. Drawing the rest from reference TRBV7-9 and TRBJ2-1, the complete variable domain is DTGVSQNPRHKITKRGQNVTFRCDPISEHNRLYWYRQTLGQGPEFLTYFQNEAQLEKSRLLSDRFSAERPKGSFSTLEIQRTEQGDSAMYLCASSLAVAGAYNEQFFGPGTRLTVL.